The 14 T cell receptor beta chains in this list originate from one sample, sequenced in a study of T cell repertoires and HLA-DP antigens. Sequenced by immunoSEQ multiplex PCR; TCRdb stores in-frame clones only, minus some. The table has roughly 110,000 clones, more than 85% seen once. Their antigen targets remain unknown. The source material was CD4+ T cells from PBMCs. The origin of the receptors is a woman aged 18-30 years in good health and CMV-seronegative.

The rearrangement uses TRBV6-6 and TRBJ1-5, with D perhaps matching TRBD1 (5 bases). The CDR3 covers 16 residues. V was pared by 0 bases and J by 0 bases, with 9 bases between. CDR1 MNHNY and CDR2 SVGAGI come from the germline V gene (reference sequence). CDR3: CASSYSRGYSNQPQHF. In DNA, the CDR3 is TGTGCCAGCAGTTACTCGAGGGGATATAGCAATCAGCCCCAGCATTTT.

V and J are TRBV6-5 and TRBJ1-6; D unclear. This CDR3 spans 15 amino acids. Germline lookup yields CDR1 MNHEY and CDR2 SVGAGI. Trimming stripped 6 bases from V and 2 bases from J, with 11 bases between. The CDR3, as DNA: TGTGCCAGCAGCTCGAGTCGGACCTATAATTCACCCCTCCACTTT. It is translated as CASSSSRTYNSPLHF.

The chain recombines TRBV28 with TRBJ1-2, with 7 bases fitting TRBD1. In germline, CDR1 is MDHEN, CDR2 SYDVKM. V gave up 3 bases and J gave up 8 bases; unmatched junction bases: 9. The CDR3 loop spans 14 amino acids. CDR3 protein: CASSFVAGGGGYTF. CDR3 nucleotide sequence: TGTGCCAGCAGTTTTGTGGCAGGGGGTGGGGGCTACACCTTC.

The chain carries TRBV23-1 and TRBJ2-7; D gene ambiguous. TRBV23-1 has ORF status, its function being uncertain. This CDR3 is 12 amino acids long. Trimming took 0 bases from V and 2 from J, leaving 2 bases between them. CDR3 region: CASSQSPYEQYV. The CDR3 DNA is TGCGCCAGCAGTCAATCGCCCTACGAGCAGTACGTC.

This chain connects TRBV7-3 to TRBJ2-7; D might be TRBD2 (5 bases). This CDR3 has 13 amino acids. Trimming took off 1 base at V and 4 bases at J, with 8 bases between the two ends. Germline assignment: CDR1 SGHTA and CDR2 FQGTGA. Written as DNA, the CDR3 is TGTGCCAGCAGCTTAAGTCGGGGATACGAGCAGTACGTC. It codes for CASSLSRGYEQYV.

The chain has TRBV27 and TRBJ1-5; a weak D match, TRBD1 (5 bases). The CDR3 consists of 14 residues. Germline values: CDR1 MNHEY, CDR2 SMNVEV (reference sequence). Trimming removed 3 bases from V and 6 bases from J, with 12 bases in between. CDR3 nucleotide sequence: TGTGCCAGCAGTTTCCTCAGGGTGGGTCAGCCCCAGCATTTT. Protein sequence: CASSFLRVGQPQHF.

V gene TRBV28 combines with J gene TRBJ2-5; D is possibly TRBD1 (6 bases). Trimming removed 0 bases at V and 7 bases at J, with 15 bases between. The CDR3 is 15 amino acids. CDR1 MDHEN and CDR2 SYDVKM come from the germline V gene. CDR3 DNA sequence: TGTGCCAGCAGTTTATGGGGGGCCGGCCGAGGGACCCAGTACTTC. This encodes CASSLWGAGRGTQYF.

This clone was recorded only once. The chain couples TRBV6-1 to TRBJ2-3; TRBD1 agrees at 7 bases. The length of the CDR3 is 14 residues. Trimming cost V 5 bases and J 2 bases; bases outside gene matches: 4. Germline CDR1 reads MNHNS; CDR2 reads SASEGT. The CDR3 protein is CASSWDRYTDTQYF. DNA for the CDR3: TGTGCCAGCAGTTGGGACAGATACACAGATACGCAGTATTTT.

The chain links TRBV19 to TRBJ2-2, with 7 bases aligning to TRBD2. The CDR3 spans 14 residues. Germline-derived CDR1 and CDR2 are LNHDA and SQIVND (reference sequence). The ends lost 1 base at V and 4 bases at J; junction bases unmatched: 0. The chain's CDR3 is CASSIGGGTGELFF. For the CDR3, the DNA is TGTGCCAGTAGTATAGGCGGGGGCACCGGGGAGCTGTTTTTT.

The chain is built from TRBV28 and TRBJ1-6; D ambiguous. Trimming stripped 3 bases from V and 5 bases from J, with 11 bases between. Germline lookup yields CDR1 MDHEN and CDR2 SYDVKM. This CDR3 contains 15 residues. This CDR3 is CASSFPQDNNSPLHF. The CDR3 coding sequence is TGTGCCAGCAGTTTCCCCCAGGATAATAATTCACCCCTCCACTTT.

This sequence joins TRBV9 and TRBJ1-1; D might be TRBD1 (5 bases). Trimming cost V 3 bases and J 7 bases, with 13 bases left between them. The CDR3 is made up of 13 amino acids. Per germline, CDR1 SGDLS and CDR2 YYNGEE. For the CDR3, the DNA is TGTGCCAGCAGCGGTGTTGCGGGGGGTGAAGCTTTCTTT. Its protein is CASSGVAGGEAFF. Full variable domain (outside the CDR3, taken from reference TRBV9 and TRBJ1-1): DSGVTQTPKHLITATGQRVTLRCSPRSGDLSVYWYQQSLDQGLQFLIQYYNGEERAKGNILERFSAQQFPDLHSELNLSSLELGDSALYFCASSGVAGGEAFFGQGTRLTVV.

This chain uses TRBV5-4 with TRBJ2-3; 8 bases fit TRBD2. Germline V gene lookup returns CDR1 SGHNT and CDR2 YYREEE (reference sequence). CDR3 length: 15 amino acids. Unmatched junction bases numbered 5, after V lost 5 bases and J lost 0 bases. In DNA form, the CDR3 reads TGTGCCAGCAGTCGAGCGGGAGCTAGCACAGATACGCAGTATTTT. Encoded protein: CASSRAGASTDTQYF.

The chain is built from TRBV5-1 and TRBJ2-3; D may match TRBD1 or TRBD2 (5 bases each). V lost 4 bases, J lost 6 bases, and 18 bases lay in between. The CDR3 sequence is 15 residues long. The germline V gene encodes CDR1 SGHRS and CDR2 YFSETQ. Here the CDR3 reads CASSGTGRSPDTQYF. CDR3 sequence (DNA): TGCGCCAGCAGCGGAACGGGACGCTCGCCCGATACGCAGTATTTT. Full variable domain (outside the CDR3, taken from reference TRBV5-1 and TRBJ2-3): KAGVTQTPRYLIKTRGQQVTLSCSPISGHRSVSWYQQTPGQGLQFLFEYFSETQRNKGNFPGRFSGRQFSNSRSEMNVSTLELGDSALYLCASSGTGRSPDTQYFGPGTRLTVL.

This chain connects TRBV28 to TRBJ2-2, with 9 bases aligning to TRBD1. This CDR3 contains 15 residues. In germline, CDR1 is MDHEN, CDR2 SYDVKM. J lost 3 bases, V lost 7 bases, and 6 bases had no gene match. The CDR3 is CASTWGDRDTGELFF. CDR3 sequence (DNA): TGTGCCAGCACCTGGGGGGACAGGGACACCGGGGAGCTGTTTTTT. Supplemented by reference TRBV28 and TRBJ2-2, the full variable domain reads DVKVTQSSRYLVKRTGEKVFLECVQDMDHENMFWYRQDPGLGLRLIYFSYDVKMKEKGDIPEGYSVSREKKERFSLILESASTNQTSMYLCASTWGDRDTGELFFGEGSRLTVL.